The T cell receptor beta chain described here comes from a study of T cells after yellow fever vaccination. Looked up from germline, CDR1 is DFQATT and CDR2 is SNEGSKA (reference sequence). The germline V and J ends were trimmed by 0 bases and 3 bases, with 9 bases remaining between them. CDR3 size: 14 residues. This clonotype was counted a single time. TCRdb redid the calling of the 5' RACE reads with MiXCR, one entry per CDR3 protein. The sample comprises under 550,000 distinct CDR3 sequences, around a fifth of which are singletons, and about 15% rests with the top ten. The receptor was derived from a man aged 18 to 29 who received the YFV17D yellow fever vaccine. The chain uses TRBV20-1 and TRBJ1-5, with no clear D. Specimen: PBMCs, collected roughly 23 days after the first yellow fever vaccination. The CDR3 protein is CSARDRSDNQPQHF. In DNA, the CDR3 is TGCAGTGCTAGAGATAGGAGTGACAATCAGCCCCAGCATTTT.